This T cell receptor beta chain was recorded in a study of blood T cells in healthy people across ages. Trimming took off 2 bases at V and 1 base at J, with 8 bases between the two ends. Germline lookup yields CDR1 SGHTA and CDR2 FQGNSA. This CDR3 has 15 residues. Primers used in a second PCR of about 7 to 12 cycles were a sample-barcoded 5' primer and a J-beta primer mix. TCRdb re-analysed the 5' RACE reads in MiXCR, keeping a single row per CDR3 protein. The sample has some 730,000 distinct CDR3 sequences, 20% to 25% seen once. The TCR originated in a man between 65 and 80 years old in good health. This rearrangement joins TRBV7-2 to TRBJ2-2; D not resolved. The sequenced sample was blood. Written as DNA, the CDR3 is TGTGCCAGCAGCTTATGGAGAGTGAACACCGGGGAGCTGTTTTTT. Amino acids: CASSLWRVNTGELFF.